The TCR beta chain described here comes from a study of regulatory T cells in long-lasting Graves disease. This clonotype was detected ten times or more. The antigen is unknown. Through Arm-PCR of CDR3 regions and iRepertoire HTBI primers, TCR beta libraries were built. MiXCR, applied by TCRdb to the multiplex PCR reads, yields one record per CDR3 protein. This sample has approximately 440,000 distinct CDR3 sequences; 20% to 30% occur once, and the top ten carry approximately 25%. Germline V gene lookup returns CDR1 SNHLY and CDR2 FYNNEI. This CDR3 is 13 amino acids long. The V end lost 5 bases, the J end lost 4 bases, and 11 bases lay between the germline ends. Study findings and constraints: It was peripheral blood alone, not thyroid tissue, that was studied. TRBV28 was favored in persistent disease, as were TRBJ1-2 and TRBJ2-5. Lower TCR diversity was seen in persistent Graves' patients than in newly diagnosed ones.

Time point in this sample: persistent/refractory GD, antithyroid drugs over 5 years with positive TRAb. From RNA extracted from PBMCs, the TCR library was made. It was by American Thyroid Association guidelines that Graves' disease was diagnosed. The sequencing here drew on peripheral blood mononuclear cells (PBMCs), taken when the disease was refractory, from a patient treated with antithyroid drugs. The genes are TRBV2 and TRBJ1-2, with D uncertain. The TCR comes from a female donor with Graves disease. CDR3 sequence: CASSMGNVYGYTF. The CDR3 region has the DNA TGTGCCAGCAGTATGGGAAATGTCTATGGCTACACCTTC.